This T cell receptor (beta chain) was recovered during a study of blood T cell repertoires in COVID-19. This clone was found once. The table came from immunoSEQ multiplex PCR; TCRdb's copy has only in-frame clones and leaves some out. The table has roughly 300,000 clones, about 86% seen once. CDR1 is MNHEY and CDR2 is SVGAGI in the germline V gene. This CDR3 is 14 amino acids long. The V end was cut by 6 bases, the J end by 3 bases, with 14 bases between. The material sequenced was peripheral blood. The chain joins TRBV6-5 to TRBJ1-1, with a weak D call TRBD1 (5 bases). The receptor comes from an older woman with active or convalescent COVID-19. This CDR3 reads CASRPPGVDTEAFF. DNA of the CDR3: TGTGCCAGCAGACCCCCGGGGGTGGACACTGAAGCTTTCTTT.